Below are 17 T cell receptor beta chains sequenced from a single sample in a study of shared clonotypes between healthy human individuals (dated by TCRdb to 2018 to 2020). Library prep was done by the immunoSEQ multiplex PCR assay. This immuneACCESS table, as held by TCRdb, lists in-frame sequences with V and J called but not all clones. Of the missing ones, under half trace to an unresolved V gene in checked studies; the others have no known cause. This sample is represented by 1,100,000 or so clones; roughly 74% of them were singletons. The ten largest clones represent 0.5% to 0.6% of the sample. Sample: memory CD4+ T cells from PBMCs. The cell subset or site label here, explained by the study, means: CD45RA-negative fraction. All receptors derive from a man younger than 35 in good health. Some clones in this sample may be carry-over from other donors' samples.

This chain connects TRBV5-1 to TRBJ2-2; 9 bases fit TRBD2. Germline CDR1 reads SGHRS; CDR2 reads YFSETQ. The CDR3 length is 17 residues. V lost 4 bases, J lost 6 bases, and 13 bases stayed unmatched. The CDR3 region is CASSPGKAGGSPGELFF. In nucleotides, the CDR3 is TGCGCCAGCAGCCCCGGAAAAGCGGGAGGAAGCCCCGGGGAGCTGTTTTTT.

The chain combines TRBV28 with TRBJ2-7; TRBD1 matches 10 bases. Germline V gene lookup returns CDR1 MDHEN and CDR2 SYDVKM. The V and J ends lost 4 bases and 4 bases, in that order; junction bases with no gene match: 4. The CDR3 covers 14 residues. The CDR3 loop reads CASSSGQGIYEQYF. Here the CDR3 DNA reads TGTGCCAGCAGTTCGGGACAGGGGATATACGAGCAGTACTTC.

The CDR3 reads CASSVFWEGTGELFF. CDR3 bases: TGTGCCAGCAGTGTTTTCTGGGAGGGGACCGGGGAGCTGTTTTTT. The genes are TRBV28 and TRBJ2-2, with TRBD2 matching 7 bases. V trimming: 5 bases; J trimming: 5 bases; junction bases outside the gene matches: 8. Germline-derived CDR1 and CDR2 are MDHEN and SYDVKM. The CDR3 is 15 residues long.

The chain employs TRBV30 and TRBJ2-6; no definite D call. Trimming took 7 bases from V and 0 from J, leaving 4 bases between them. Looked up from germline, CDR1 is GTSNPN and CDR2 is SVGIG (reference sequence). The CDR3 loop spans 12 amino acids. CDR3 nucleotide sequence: TGTGCCTCGCCCTCTGGGGCCAACGTCCTGACTTTC. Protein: CASPSGANVLTF.

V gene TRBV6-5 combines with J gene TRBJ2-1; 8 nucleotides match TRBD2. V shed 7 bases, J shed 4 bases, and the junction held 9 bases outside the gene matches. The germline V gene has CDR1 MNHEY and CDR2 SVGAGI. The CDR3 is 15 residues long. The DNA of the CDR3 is TGTGCCAGCACCCGTCGCGGGAGGTTGTACAATGAGCAGTTCTTC. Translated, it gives CASTRRGRLYNEQFF.

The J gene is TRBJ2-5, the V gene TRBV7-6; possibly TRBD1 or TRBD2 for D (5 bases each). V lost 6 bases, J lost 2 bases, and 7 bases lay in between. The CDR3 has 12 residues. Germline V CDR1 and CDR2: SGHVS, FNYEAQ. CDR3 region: CASRGVQETQYF. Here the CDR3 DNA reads TGTGCCAGCAGGGGGGTTCAAGAGACCCAGTACTTC.

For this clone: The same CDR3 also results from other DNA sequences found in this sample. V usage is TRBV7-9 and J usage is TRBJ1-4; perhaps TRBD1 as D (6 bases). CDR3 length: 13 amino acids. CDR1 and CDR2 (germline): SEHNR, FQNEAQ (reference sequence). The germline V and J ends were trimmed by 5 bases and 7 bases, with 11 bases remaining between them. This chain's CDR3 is CASSPQGGEKLFF. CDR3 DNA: TGTGCCAGCAGCCCTCAAGGGGGTGAAAAACTGTTTTTT.

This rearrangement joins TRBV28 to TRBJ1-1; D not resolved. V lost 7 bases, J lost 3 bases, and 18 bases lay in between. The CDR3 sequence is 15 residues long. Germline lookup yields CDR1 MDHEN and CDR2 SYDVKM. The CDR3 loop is CASNKLGIAYTEAFF. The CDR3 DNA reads TGTGCCAGCAATAAACTCGGTATCGCTTACACTGAAGCTTTCTTT.

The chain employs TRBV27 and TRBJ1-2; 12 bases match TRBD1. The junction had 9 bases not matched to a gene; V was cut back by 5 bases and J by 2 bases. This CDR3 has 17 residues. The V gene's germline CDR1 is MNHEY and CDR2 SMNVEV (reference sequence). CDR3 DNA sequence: TGTGCCAGCAGTCGCCGGGACAGGGGGCTGTCCAACTATGGCTACACCTTC. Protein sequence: CASSRRDRGLSNYGYTF.

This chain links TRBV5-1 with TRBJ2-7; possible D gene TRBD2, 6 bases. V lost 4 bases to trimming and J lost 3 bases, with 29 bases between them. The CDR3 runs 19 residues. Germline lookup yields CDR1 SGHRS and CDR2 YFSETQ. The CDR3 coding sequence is TGCGCCAGCAGCCTCGGGACGGTGGAGTTGGCGGGAAGTCTCTACGAGCAGTACTTC. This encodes CASSLGTVELAGSLYEQYF.

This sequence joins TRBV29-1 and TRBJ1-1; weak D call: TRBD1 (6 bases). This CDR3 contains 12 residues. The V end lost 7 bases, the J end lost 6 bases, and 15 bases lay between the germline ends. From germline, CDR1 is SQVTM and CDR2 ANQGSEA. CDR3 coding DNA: TGCAGCGGACACAGGGTTATCGCTGAAGCTTTCTTT. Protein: CSGHRVIAEAFF. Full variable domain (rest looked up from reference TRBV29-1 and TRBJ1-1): SAVISQKPSRDICQRGTSLTIQCQVDSQVTMMFWYRQQPGQSLTLIATANQGSEATYESGFVIDKFPISRPNLTFSTLTVSNMSPEDSSIYLCSGHRVIAEAFFGQGTRLTVV.

CDR3 amino acids: CASRATEKLFF. The CDR3 region has the DNA TGTGCCAGCAGGGCTACCGAAAAACTGTTTTTT. V gene TRBV28 combines with J gene TRBJ1-4; D not certain. From germline, CDR1 is MDHEN and CDR2 SYDVKM. The V gene lost 6 bases and the J gene lost 8 bases, with 7 bases spanning the gap. This CDR3 comprises 11 residues.

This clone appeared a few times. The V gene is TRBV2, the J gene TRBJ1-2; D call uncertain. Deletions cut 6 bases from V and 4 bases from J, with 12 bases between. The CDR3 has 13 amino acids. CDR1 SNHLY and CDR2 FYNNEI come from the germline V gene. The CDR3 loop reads CASSISPPYGYTF. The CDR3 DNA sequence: TGTGCCAGCAGCATATCTCCCCCCTATGGCTACACCTTC.

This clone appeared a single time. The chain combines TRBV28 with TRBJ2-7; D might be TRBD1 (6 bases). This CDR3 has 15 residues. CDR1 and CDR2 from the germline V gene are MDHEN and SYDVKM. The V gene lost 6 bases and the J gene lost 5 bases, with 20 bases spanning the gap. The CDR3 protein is CASRARGTGSHEQYF. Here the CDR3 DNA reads TGTGCCAGCAGAGCACGCGGTACAGGGTCCCACGAGCAGTACTTC.

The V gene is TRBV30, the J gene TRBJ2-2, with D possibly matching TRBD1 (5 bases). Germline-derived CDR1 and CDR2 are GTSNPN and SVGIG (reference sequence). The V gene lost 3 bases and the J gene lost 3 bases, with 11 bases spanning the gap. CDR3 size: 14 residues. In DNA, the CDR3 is TGTGCCTGGAGGCTGACAGATTACACCGGGGAGCTGTTTTTT. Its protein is CAWRLTDYTGELFF.

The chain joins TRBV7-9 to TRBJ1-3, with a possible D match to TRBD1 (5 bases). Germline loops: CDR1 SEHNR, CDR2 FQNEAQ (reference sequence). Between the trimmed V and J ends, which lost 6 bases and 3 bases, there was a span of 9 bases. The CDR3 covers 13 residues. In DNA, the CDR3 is TGTGCCAGCAGATTCAGGGATGGAAACACCATATATTTT. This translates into CASRFRDGNTIYF.

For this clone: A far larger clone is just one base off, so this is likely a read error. The CDR3 here is CASSGPTSGRANEQFF. CDR3 in DNA: TGCGCCAGCAGTGGCCCCACTAGCGGGAGGGCCAATGAGCAGTTCTTC. V usage is TRBV10-1 and J usage is TRBJ2-1; 13 bases are a match to TRBD2. In germline, CDR1 is WNHNN, CDR2 SYGVQD (reference sequence). V lost 4 bases and J lost 6; bases outside the gene matches: 6. This CDR3 spans 16 amino acids.